One TCR beta chain is described in this entry. Its antigen remains unknown. Sequencing of TCR beta was performed on blood CD8+ and CD4+ T cells. These data belong to a study of CD8 T cells in Susac syndrome. Study observations and caveats: A relatively small number of individuals underwent TCR sequencing and HLA analysis.

The V and J ends lost 6 bases and 4 bases, in that order; junction bases with no gene match: 10. The V gene's germline CDR1 is SEHNR and CDR2 FQNEAQ (reference sequence). This CDR3 comprises 15 residues. An amount of RNA that ranged from 0.5 to 1 ug was reverse transcribed with random hexamers. Amplification of TCR beta CDR3 across 54 Vbeta and 13 Jbeta was performed with immunoSEQ multiplex PCR. TCRdb fed the immunoSEQ multiplex PCR reads into MiXCR, producing one record per CDR3 protein. This table holds under 250,000 distinct CDR3 sequences, about 94% found once. The sequenced sample consisted of CD4+ T cells from PBMCs. This sequence joins TRBV7-9 and TRBJ1-2; 8 bases agree with TRBD1. This receptor was taken from a human donor with Susac syndrome. The CDR3 DNA is TGTGCCAGCAGTTCATACCTCGACAGGGGCTATGGCTACACCTTC. It yields the protein CASSSYLDRGYGYTF.